Listed here are 27 T cell receptor beta chains from one sample, sequenced in a study of CD8+ T cells in alopecia areata. cDNA prepared by RNA extraction and subsequent reverse transcription served as the template for sequencing. The protocol was immunoSEQ multiplex PCR, while the TCRdb copy is restricted to in-frame clones and leaves out a portion. Reported are around 300,000 clones, none seen only once; the ten largest carry about 1.1%. Cell sorting was performed on pooled cutaneous lymph node cells with CD4, CD8alpha, NKG2D, NKG2ACE and other markers. The material sequenced was CD4+ T cells sorted from a lymph node. These TCRs come from a C3H/HeJ mouse with alopecia areata. This mouse strain has H2-k as its MHC haplotype.

Concerning this clone itself: Germline and genes here are mouse. The CDR3 end falls 4 residues outside the read, so it is completed with the germline J gene. The chain employs TRBV19 and TRBJ2-1; D is possibly TRBD2 (6 bases). Germline-derived CDR1 and CDR2 are FNHDT and SITEND (reference sequence). V gave up 4 bases and J gave up 2 bases, with 10 bases separating them. This CDR3 has 14 amino acids. The covered CDR3 bases are TGTGCCAGCAGTCTCCCTGGGGACTATGCT. As protein: CASSLPGDYA. The whole CDR3 is CASSLPGDYAEQFF.

Only a few counts were recorded for this clone. These gene names are mouse names. The read terminates 4 residues before the CDR3 end, so the remaining end is supplied by the germline J gene. V usage is TRBV19 and J usage is TRBJ1-2, with 9 bases matching TRBD1. There are 16 residues in the CDR3. Germline trimming cut 5 bases from V and 0 bases from J; bases unmatched to any gene: 8. Germline CDR1 reads FNHDT; CDR2 reads SITEND (reference sequence). The CDR3 spells CASSSQGAQANSDYTF. Partial CDR3 DNA: TGTGCCAGCAGCTCACAGGGGGCGCAAGCAAACTCC.

This clone was seen only a few times. Gene names follow the mouse nomenclature. The read ends 4 residues before the CDR3 terminus; that terminus is restored from the germline J gene. Other DNA sequences in the same sample also yield this CDR3. V usage is TRBV31 and J usage is TRBJ2-7; 10 bases line up with TRBD2. The CDR3 covers 14 residues. Looked up from germline, CDR1 is GKSSPN and CDR2 is SITVG. This chain's CDR3 is CAWSPGTGVYEQYF. The CDR3 bases that were read are TGTGCCTGGAGTCCCGGGACTGGGGTTTAT.

This clone has a handful of counts. These gene names are mouse names. The missing CDR3 end, 4 residues past where the read stops, is filled in from the germline J gene. The chain couples TRBV3 to TRBJ2-5; 12 positions agree with TRBD2. Germline CDR1 and CDR2: SNHLY and FYNGKV (reference sequence). CDR3 size: 16 residues. Trimming cost V 3 bases and J 2 bases; bases outside gene matches: 3. CDR3 amino acids: CASSLGTGGTQDTQYF. The sequenced part of the CDR3 DNA is TGTGCCAGCAGCTTGGGGACTGGGGGGACCCAAGAC.

This clone was detected only a few times. All gene names here are mouse names. Read data end 4 residues before the CDR3 end; the end is taken from the germline J gene. The rearrangement joins TRBV13-1 to TRBJ2-4; D is unresolved. V was cut by 2 bases and J by 1 base, with 8 bases left in between. CDR3 length equals 14 residues. CDR1 is NSHNY and CDR2 is SYGAGN in the germline V gene. The CDR3 reads CASSDQEGQNTLYF. CDR3 DNA (partial): TGTGCCAGCAGTGACCAGGAAGGTCAAAAC.

This clone was counted only a few times. Gene labels here are mouse ones. The sequence runs out 4 residues before the end of the CDR3; the remainder is reconstructed from the germline J gene. V usage is TRBV31 and J usage is TRBJ2-3; tentative D call: TRBD1 (6 bases). Germline CDR1 and CDR2: GKSSPN and SITVG. This CDR3 spans 14 amino acids. V shed 3 bases and J shed 0 bases, with 10 bases lying between them. CDR3 bases read: TGTGCCTGGAGGGACAGATCTAGTGCAGAA. Amino acid sequence: CAWRDRSSAE. The entire CDR3 is CAWRDRSSAETLYF.

This clone has just a few counts. These gene names are mouse names. The CDR3 end falls 4 residues outside the read, so it is completed with the germline J gene. The V and J genes are TRBV5 and TRBJ2-1; the match to TRBD2 covers 11 bases. CDR1 is LGHNA and CDR2 is YNLKQL in the germline V gene (reference sequence). Trimming at V came to 6 bases and at J to 2 bases, leaving 3 bases not matched to a gene. The CDR3 spans 15 residues. Incomplete CDR3 DNA: TGTGCCAGCAGGCAGGGACTGGGGGACTATGCT. This gives the protein CASRQGLGDYA. In full, the CDR3 is CASRQGLGDYAEQFF.

Points on this clone: Gene names and germline match the mouse. The sequenced fragment ends 4 residues before the CDR3 boundary, so the rest is inferred from the germline J gene. The chain couples TRBV4 to TRBJ2-2; 10 bases align to TRBD2. In germline, CDR1 is LGHDT, CDR2 YNNKQL (reference sequence). Trimming cost V 5 bases and J 3 bases; bases outside gene matches: 3. This CDR3 contains 15 residues. The CDR3 DNA, read in part, is TGTGCCAGCAGCCGACTGGGGGGAGACACCGGG. Translating gives CASSRLGGDTG. The full CDR3 reads CASSRLGGDTGQLYF.

In the case of this clone: Gene names are the mouse ones. The read ends 4 residues before the CDR3 terminus; that terminus is restored from the germline J gene. The chain joins TRBV13-3 to TRBJ2-2; 7 bases align to TRBD1. Germline CDR1 and CDR2: NNHDY and SYVADS. The CDR3 contains 13 residues. V trimming: 7 bases; J trimming: 3 bases; junction bases outside the gene matches: 3. The CDR3 sequence: CASAGGYTGQLYF. Incomplete CDR3 DNA: TGTGCCAGCGCAGGGGGTTACACCGGG. The variable domain in full, completed from reference TRBV13-3 and TRBJ2-2, reads EAAVTQSPRSKVAVTGGKVTLSCHQTNNHDYMYWYRQDTGHGLRLIHYSYVADSTEKGDIPDGYKASRPSQENFSLILELASLSQTAVYFCASAGGYTGQLYFGEGSKLTVL.

Details on this clone: The gene symbols are mouse symbols. The CDR3 loop reads CASSMTKYNSPLYF. The part of the CDR3 DNA that was read is TGTGCCAGCAGTATGACAAAATATAATTCGCCC. The chain uses TRBV19 and TRBJ1-6, with D unresolved. The read gets to within 3 residues of the CDR3 end, and the germline J gene fills in the rest. TRBJ1-6 falls under the ORF class, with uncertain function. V was shortened by 2 bases and J by 4 bases, with 7 bases between the two germline ends. Looked up from germline, CDR1 is FNHDT and CDR2 is SITEND (reference sequence). The CDR3 is 14 residues long.

A few counts support this clone. Gene names refer to mouse genes. The read terminates 4 residues before the CDR3 end, so the remaining end is supplied by the germline J gene. The chain combines TRBV13-1 with TRBJ2-1; D gene ambiguous. V lost 5 bases to trimming and J lost 0 bases, with 6 bases between them. The CDR3 consists of 13 residues. Per germline, CDR1 NSHNY and CDR2 SYGAGN. The chain's CDR3 is CASRAGNYAEQFF. CDR3 DNA, as far as it was read: TGTGCCAGCAGAGCAGGTAACTATGCT.

Details on this clone: Germline and genes here are mouse. The read comes to an end 4 residues before the CDR3 does, leaving the germline J gene to fill in the end. The chain is built from TRBV13-3 and TRBJ2-1; a weak D match, TRBD1 (6 bases). Trimming left V 3 bases short and J 6 bases short, with 10 bases between. The CDR3 consists of 13 residues. CDR1 NNHDY and CDR2 SYVADS come from the germline V gene. The CDR3 bases that were read are TGTGCCAGCAGTGGCATCAGGGGTGCT. Residues: CASSGIRGA. The full CDR3 is CASSGIRGAEQFF.

As to this clone: The listed genes are named as in mouse. The missing CDR3 end, 4 residues past where the read stops, is filled in from the germline J gene. The gene calls are TRBV31 and TRBJ2-2, with TRBD2 identical over 10 bases. Looked up from germline, CDR1 is GKSSPN and CDR2 is SITVG. J lost 0 bases, V lost 5 bases, and 6 bases had no gene match. The CDR3 length is 16 residues. The DNA read from the CDR3 is TGTGCCTGGGCTTGGGGACTGGGGACAAACACCGGG. This gives the protein CAWAWGLGTNTG. The CDR3 in its entirety is CAWAWGLGTNTGQLYF.

In regard to this clone: Germline and genes: mouse. The read terminates 4 residues before the CDR3 end, so the remaining end is supplied by the germline J gene. Additional DNA sequences in this sample encode the identical CDR3. The chain links TRBV13-3 to TRBJ2-1, with TRBD1 identical over 11 bases. CDR1 is NNHDY, CDR2 SYVADS, per germline. Losses at the gene ends were 8 bases for V and 6 bases for J; bases not matched to a gene: 4. This CDR3 has 13 amino acids. CDR3 DNA, as far as it was read: TGTGCCAGTTCGGACAGGGGGCGTGCT. Its protein product is CASSDRGRA. In full, the CDR3 reads CASSDRGRAEQFF.

As to this clone: Genes here carry mouse names. The CDR3 end lies 4 residues beyond the end of the read and is filled in from the germline J gene. V is TRBV13-2 and J is TRBJ2-7; TRBD1 might be the D (5 bases). Germline-derived CDR1 and CDR2 are NNHNN and SYGAGS (reference sequence). CDR3 length: 13 residues. The part of the CDR3 DNA that was read is TGTGCCAGCGGTGATGCCCCAGGGAAT. Its translation is CASGDAPGN. The full CDR3 protein is CASGDAPGNEQYF.

As to this clone: The germline and genes are mouse ones. Read data end 4 residues before the CDR3 end; the end is taken from the germline J gene. The genes are TRBV13-1 and TRBJ1-1, with D possibly matching TRBD1 (6 bases). The CDR3 is 11 amino acids. Germline V gene data show CDR1 as NSHNY and CDR2 as SYGAGN. V was cut by 5 bases and J by 4 bases, with 6 bases left in between. The CDR3 loop reads CASRDSTEVFF. The CDR3 bases that were read are TGTGCCAGCAGGGACAGCACA.

Note on this clone: Genes and germline come from the mouse. The read stops 4 residues short of the end of the CDR3; the missing end is completed from the germline J gene. The chain is built from TRBV1 and TRBJ2-1; 9 bases match TRBD1. This CDR3 region has 17 residues. Per germline, CDR1 NSQYPW and CDR2 LRSPGD (reference sequence). Losses at the gene ends were 0 bases for V and 3 bases for J; bases not matched to a gene: 6. CDR3 amino acids: CTCSADWGDRVYAEQFF. CDR3 bases read: TGCACCTGCAGTGCAGATTGGGGGGACAGGGTCTATGCT.

The sample holds a few counts of this clone. The gene symbols are mouse symbols. The CDR3 end lies 4 residues beyond the end of the read and is filled in from the germline J gene. This chain links TRBV13-3 with TRBJ1-2, with TRBD1 identical over 8 bases. This CDR3 is built from 15 residues. Germline V gives CDR1 NNHDY, CDR2 SYVADS. V lost 3 bases, J lost 0 bases, and 4 bases stayed unmatched. The CDR3: CASSAGTGANSDYTF. Incomplete CDR3 DNA: TGTGCCAGCAGTGCCGGGACAGGTGCAAACTCC.

Turning to this clone: The gene symbols are mouse symbols. The read finishes 4 residues shy of the CDR3 end, and the germline J gene is used to complete it. The chain combines TRBV17 with TRBJ2-7; 12 nucleotides align to TRBD2. Germline V gene lookup returns CDR1 MNHDT and CDR2 YYDKIL. The CDR3 sequence is 15 residues long. V dropped 4 bases and J dropped 0; count of bases not matched to a gene: 1. The CDR3 reads CASSTDWGGSYEQYF. CDR3 bases read: TGTGCTAGCAGTACGGACTGGGGGGGCTCCTAT.

Points on this clone: Gene names follow the mouse nomenclature. The sequenced CDR3 bases are TGTGCCAGCAGCCTGGGACAGGAGGCAGAA. Translated, it gives CASSLGQEAE. From start to end, the CDR3 is CASSLGQEAETLYF. V gene TRBV13-3 combines with J gene TRBJ2-3; TRBD1 matches at 8 bases. The read gets to within 4 residues of the CDR3 end, and the germline J gene fills in the rest. The V gene's germline CDR1 is NNHDY and CDR2 SYVADS. CDR3 size: 14 residues. J lost 3 bases, V lost 5 bases, and 5 bases had no gene match.

In its sample, this clone was seen a few times. The gene names here belong to mouse. The read ends 4 residues early relative to the CDR3; the germline J gene fills the gap. The chain is built from TRBV13-3 and TRBJ2-1; D may be TRBD2 (6 bases). Germline CDR1 NNHDY, CDR2 SYVADS. Deletions cut 6 bases from V and 3 bases from J, with 13 bases between. The CDR3 spans 14 residues. CDR3 region: CASTSPWGYAEQFF. CDR3 bases read: TGTGCCAGCACCTCCCCCTGGGGCTATGCT.

This clone was seen a handful of times. Any gene name here is a mouse gene name. The CDR3 DNA, read in part, is TGTGCCTGGAGACCACCGACTTCCGGGACAGGGAACTCC. This gives the protein CAWRPPTSGTGNS. In full, the CDR3 reads CAWRPPTSGTGNSDYTF. This chain links TRBV31 with TRBJ1-2; 9 positions match TRBD1. The read gets to within 4 residues of the CDR3 end, and the germline J gene fills in the rest. Germline V CDR1 and CDR2: GKSSPN, SITVG. The CDR3 has 17 amino acids. Trimming took 3 bases from V and 2 from J; bases not matched to a gene: 13. Supplemented by reference TRBV31 and TRBJ1-2, the full variable domain reads AQTIHQWPVAEIKAVGSPLSLGCTIKGKSSPNLYWYWQATGGTLQQLFYSITVGQVESVVQLNLSASRPKDDQFILSTEKLLLSHSGFYLCAWRPPTSGTGNSDYTFGSGTRLLVI.

The table lists this clone with a few counts. Here the gene names and germline are mouse. Read coverage stops 4 residues before the CDR3 terminus; the germline J gene supplies the remainder. The V and J genes are TRBV19 and TRBJ2-3, with D perhaps TRBD1 (5 bases). Trimming left V 4 bases short and J 0 bases short, with 12 bases between. CDR3 size: 15 residues. Germline V gives CDR1 FNHDT, CDR2 SITEND (reference sequence). CDR3: CASSGPRASAETLYF. The DNA read from the CDR3 is TGTGCCAGCAGTGGGCCCAGGGCTAGTGCAGAA.

Concerning this clone: Genes here carry mouse names. From the germline J gene comes the end of the CDR3, since the read stops 3 residues before it. This chain connects TRBV13-1 to TRBJ1-6; 8 nucleotides line up with TRBD1. TRBJ1-6 qualifies as an ORF whose function is uncertain. The CDR3 is 17 amino acids. Germline V gene sequence: CDR1 NSHNY, CDR2 SYGAGN. Unmatched junction bases numbered 7, after V lost 3 bases and J lost 2 bases. The CDR3 here is CASSAPPGQAYNSPLYF. The sequenced CDR3 bases are TGTGCCAGCAGTGCGCCGCCGGGACAGGCCTATAATTCGCCC.

On this clone itself: Mouse germline and gene names are used. The read halts 4 residues ahead of the CDR3 end, with the missing end drawn from the germline J gene. This chain uses TRBV1 with TRBJ1-1, with 12 positions matching TRBD1. The germline gives CDR1 NSQYPW, CDR2 LRSPGD (reference sequence). This CDR3 comprises 14 residues. CDR3 protein: CTCSGGTGGPEVFF. The sequenced part of the CDR3 DNA is TGCACCTGCAGTGGAGGGACAGGGGGCCCA. Variable domain in full (rest from reference TRBV1 and TRBJ1-1): VTLLEQNPRWRLVPRGQAVNLRCILKNSQYPWMSWYQQDLQKQLQWLFTLRSPGDKEVKSLPGADYLATRVTDTELRLQVANMSQGRTLYCTCSGGTGGPEVFFGKGTRLTVV.

About this clone itself: Mouse names are used for the genes. The CDR3 end lies 4 residues beyond the end of the read and is filled in from the germline J gene. At the DNA level, this CDR3 is encoded by other sequences in the same sample as well. V and J are TRBV19 and TRBJ1-1; 9 bases fit TRBD1. Germline V gene sequence: CDR1 FNHDT, CDR2 SITEND (reference sequence). The CDR3 is 14 amino acids. Unmatched junction bases numbered 2, after V lost 1 base and J lost 4 bases. Partial CDR3 DNA: TGTGCCAGCAGTATAAGGGACAGGGTCACA. Translated, it gives CASSIRDRVT. The CDR3 in its entirety is CASSIRDRVTEVFF.

This clone was seen a handful of times. The germline and genes are mouse ones. Read coverage stops 4 residues before the CDR3 terminus; the germline J gene supplies the remainder. The sample contains more than one DNA sequence encoding this CDR3. This chain uses TRBV19 with TRBJ2-1; a possible D gene is TRBD1 (5 bases). The germline CDR1 and CDR2 sequences are FNHDT and SITEND (reference sequence). The CDR3 is 13 residues long. V shed 2 bases and J shed 6 bases, with 9 bases lying between them. CDR3 DNA, as far as it was read: TGTGCCAGCAGTATTCAGGGTGCTGCT. This gives the protein CASSIQGAA. The entire CDR3 is CASSIQGAAEQFF.